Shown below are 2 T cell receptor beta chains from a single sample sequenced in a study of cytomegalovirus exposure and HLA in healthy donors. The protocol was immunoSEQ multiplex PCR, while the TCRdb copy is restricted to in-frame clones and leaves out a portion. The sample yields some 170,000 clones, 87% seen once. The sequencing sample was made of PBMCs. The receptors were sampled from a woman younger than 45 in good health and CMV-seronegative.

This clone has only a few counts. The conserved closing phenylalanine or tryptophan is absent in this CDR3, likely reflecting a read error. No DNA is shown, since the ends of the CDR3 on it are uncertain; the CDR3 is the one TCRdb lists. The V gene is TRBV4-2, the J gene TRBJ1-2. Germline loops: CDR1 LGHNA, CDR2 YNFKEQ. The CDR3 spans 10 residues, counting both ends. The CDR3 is CASSQLRTTV.

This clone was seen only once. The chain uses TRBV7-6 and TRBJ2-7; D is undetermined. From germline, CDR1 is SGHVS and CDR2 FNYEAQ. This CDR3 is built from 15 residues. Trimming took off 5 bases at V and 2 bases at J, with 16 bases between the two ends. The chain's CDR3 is CASSHTPTSTYEQYF. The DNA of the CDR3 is TGTGCCAGCAGCCATACCCCGACATCCACCTACGAGCAGTACTTC.